The following is a T cell receptor beta chain sequence with its context. These data belong to a study of cytomegalovirus exposure and HLA in healthy donors. The CDR3 is 15 amino acids. The germline CDR1 and CDR2 sequences are SGHRS and YFSETQ. V dropped 1 base and J dropped 4; count of bases not matched to a gene: 8. With 60 Vbeta and 13 Jbeta primers, the PCR was carried out. This table comes from immunoSEQ multiplex PCR, and its TCRdb copy is limited to in-frame clones, with some not included. The data show about 140,000 clones, with about 80% seen just once and roughly 4.7% held by the top ten. The sample taken for sequencing was PBMCs. This sequence joins TRBV5-1 and TRBJ2-7, with 7 nucleotides matching TRBD1. The receptor's source is a middle-aged man in good health and CMV-seronegative. The CDR3 sequence is CASSLSTGQSYEQYF. CDR3 nucleotides: TGCGCCAGCAGCTTGTCTACGGGACAGAGTTACGAGCAGTACTTC.